This T cell receptor beta chain was sequenced during a study of blood T cell repertoires in COVID-19. Study as a whole: Acute and convalescent COVID-19 samples came from the United States, Italy and Spain. T cells, B-cell-depleted T cells, or PBMCs supplied cDNA or gDNA.

Original analysis: It was from reference gene primer amplification that nucleated cell counts were estimated. Sequencing used immunoSEQ multiplex PCR; TCRdb keeps in-frame clones, though not all of them. The V and J calls and clone size are taken from that table; D and trimming were inferred from the DNA. This table holds around 250,000 clones, around 87% found once. The CDR3 has 18 amino acids. Between the trimmed V and J ends, which lost 5 bases and 2 bases, there was a span of 24 bases. Germline V lookup: CDR1 LNHDA, CDR2 SQIVND (reference sequence). This clonotype was sampled from a woman aged 70-85 years with active or convalescent COVID-19. The chain has TRBV19 and TRBJ1-2; D is ambiguous. The source material was peripheral blood. The CDR3 bases are TGTGCCAGTAGTGAGGAGGCTTGGGGAGCGGGAAAAAACTATGGCTACACCTTC. This sequence encodes CASSEEAWGAGKNYGYTF.